This TCR beta chain was sequenced for a study of cytomegalovirus exposure and HLA in healthy donors. This CDR3 is built from 17 residues. CDR1 is SGHNT, CDR2 YENEEA, per germline. Germline trimming cut 7 bases from V and 4 bases from J; bases unmatched to any gene: 10. 60 Vbeta and 13 Jbeta primers were used in PCR. Only in-frame clones appear in the TCRdb table, and some are missing; sequencing was by immunoSEQ multiplex PCR. There are about 62,000 clones in the sample; about 82% occur only once, and around 2.9% lies in the top ten. The clonotype was recovered from a woman aged 25 to 39 in good health and CMV-seronegative. The sequenced sample was PBMCs. The genes are TRBV11-3 and TRBJ2-6; 10 bases align to TRBD1. The CDR3 DNA is TGTGCCAGCACCCTTTGGACAGGGGGATCAGGGGCCAACGTCCTGACTTTC. Translation: CASTLWTGGSGANVLTF. The whole variable domain, filled in from reference TRBV11-3 and TRBJ2-6, reads EAGVVQSPRYKIIEKKQPVAFWCNPISGHNTLYWYLQNLGQGPELLIRYENEEAVDDSQLPKDRFSAERLKGVDSTLKIQPAELGDSAVYLCASTLWTGGSGANVLTFGAGSRLTVL.